This T cell receptor (beta chain) emerged from a study of blood T cell repertoires in COVID-19. As for the study in general: The origin of the acute and convalescent COVID-19 samples was the United States, Italy and Spain. From T cells, B-cell-depleted T cells, or PBMCs came the material, which was cDNA or gDNA.

Trimming at V came to 0 bases and at J to 11 bases, leaving 12 bases not matched to a gene. Germline lookup yields CDR1 MNHEY and CDR2 SVGAGI. This CDR3 is 16 amino acids long. The authors' processing: Amplification of reference gene primers provided the estimated nucleated cell counts. The table came from immunoSEQ multiplex PCR; TCRdb's copy has only in-frame clones and leaves some out. D and trimming come from the DNA, and the V and J calls and clone size come from that table. The data contain 200,000 to 300,000 clones, almost 85% of them singletons. Sequences were obtained from peripheral blood. The chain recombines TRBV6-5 with TRBJ1-1, with TRBD1 identical over 10 bases. The TCR comes from a man aged 50-59 years with acute or convalescent COVID-19. CDR3 sequence (DNA): TGTGCCAGCAGTTACTCCGACGCAAGACAGGGGGCCAGGGCTTTCTTT. Its translation: CASSYSDARQGARAFF.